The rows below give T cell receptor beta chains drawn from one sample of a study of molecular identifiers for immune sequencing clone quantification. In TCRdb, the PCR reads were re-called with MiXCR into one record per CDR3 protein. The data hold a few hundred thousand distinct CDR3 sequences, with roughly 24% observed a single time. The sequenced sample consisted of naive CD8+ T cells from blood, with Jurkat cell RNA spiked in. The receptors shown here come from a human donor in good health. Some libraries in this study had Jurkat cell RNA spiked in. The CDR3 runs from the conserved cysteine through the conserved F or W. D genes are given only for firm matches. Some rows mark clone size as missing; the rest say once, few, many or name a class of expanded clone.

j_call,d_call,clone_size,cdr3_length,v_call,cdr3_nt,cdr3_aa
TRBJ2-3,-,-,13,TRBV18,TGTGCCCGCTCACCGCCTGACCCAGATCCGCAGTATTTT,CARSPPDPDPQYF
TRBJ2-7,-,few,13,TRBV4-2,TGTGCCAGCAGCCAAACTGGCAGCTACGAGCAGTACTTC,CASSQTGSYEQYF
TRBJ2-2,-,many,15,TRBV5-6,TGCGCCAGCAGCTTGGATCTGGGGAACACCGGGGAGCTGTTTTTT,CASSLDLGNTGELFF
TRBJ2-3,TRBD1,many,15,TRBV5-1,TGCGCCAGCAGCTTATGGGGACAGGGGGCAGATACGCAGTATTTT,CASSLWGQGADTQYF
TRBJ1-3,-,few,17,TRBV9,TGTGCCAGCAGCCCCGGGACGGCGCAAAGCTCTGGAAACACCATATATTTT,CASSPGTAQSSGNTIYF
TRBJ2-2,-,many,14,TRBV4-1,TGCGCCAGCAGCCAAGTGCCCTGGACCGGGGAGCTGTTTTTT,CASSQVPWTGELFF
TRBJ2-2,-,many,13,TRBV4-2,TGTGCCAGCAGCCAAGCGCGGGCTGGGGAGCTGTTTTTT,CASSQARAGELFF
TRBJ1-5,-,few,19,TRBV13,TGTGCCAGCAGCCGTACCGAGGGGGTACGAATAGCAATCGATCAGCCCCAGCATTTT,CASSRTEGVRIAIDQPQHF
TRBJ2-1,TRBD2,-,13,TRBV12-5,TGTGCTAGTACTACGGGGGGGTACAATGCGCAGTTCTTC,CASTTGGYNAQFF
TRBJ1-2,-,-,15,TRBV7-9,TGTGCCAGCAGCTCAGAAGGGGGTTTAATCTATGGCTACACCTTC,CASSSEGGLIYGYTF
TRBJ2-2,-,few,13,TRBV29-1,TGCAGCGTTGGGGCAGGGCCTACCGGGGAGCTGTTTTTT,CSVGAGPTGELFF
TRBJ2-1,-,few,16,TRBV19,TGTGCCAGTAGCGAAGTGCGACTAGGGGCCCTAAATGAGCAGTTCTTC,CASSEVRLGALNEQFF
TRBJ2-7,-,-,15,TRBV4-3,TGCGCCAGCAGCCAAGTCCAGGGGATGTACTACGAGCAGTACTTC,CASSQVQGMYYEQYF
TRBJ2-3,TRBD2,many,14,TRBV5-6,TGTGCCAGCAGCTTTAGCGGGAGGGGTGATACGCAGTATTTT,CASSFSGRGDTQYF
TRBJ2-7,-,many,12,TRBV12-3/TRBV12-4,TGTGCCAGCAGTTACGAATGGGACGAGCAGTACTTC,CASSYEWDEQYF
TRBJ2-7,-,-,15,TRBV7-3,TGTGCAAGCAGCCTCTACTGGGGGAGCTCCTATGAACAGTACTTC,CASSLYWGSSYEQYF
TRBJ2-7,TRBD2,-,12,TRBV2,TGTGCCACGGGACTAGTTCTCCACGAGCAGTACTTC,CATGLVLHEQYF
TRBJ2-7,TRBD1,few,14,TRBV20-1,TGCAGTGCTGAAAGCGGGACAGGGCAGTACGAGCAGTACTTC,CSAESGTGQYEQYF
TRBJ2-3,TRBD1,-,16,TRBV19,TGTGCCAGTAGTAGGGACAGGGGCTTTAGCACAGATACGCAGTATTTT,CASSRDRGFSTDTQYF
TRBJ2-2,-,-,16,TRBV12-3/TRBV12-4,TGTGCCAGCAGTTTCGGGCGGGATACTCCCCCCGGGGAGCTGTTTTTT,CASSFGRDTPPGELFF
TRBJ1-1,-,few,19,TRBV28,TGTGCCAGCAGTTTCCCCACCCCAGTAAGGAACGCGCTCGTCACTGAAGCTTTCTTT,CASSFPTPVRNALVTEAFF
TRBJ1-6,TRBD1,few,16,TRBV9,TGTGCCAGCAGCGAGACCGGGACAGGGTTGGAAGAACCCCTCCACTTT,CASSETGTGLEEPLHF
TRBJ1-2,-,many,12,TRBV7-9,TGTGCCAGCACCGGACCTTTCTATGGCTACACCTTC,CASTGPFYGYTF
TRBJ2-3,-,few,13,TRBV11-3,TGTGCCAGCAGCCAGGGGACAACAGATACGCAGTATTTT,CASSQGTTDTQYF
TRBJ1-1,TRBD1,many,15,TRBV5-5,TGTGCCAGCAGCTTGGAGACAGGGGGCATGGCTGAAGCTTTCTTT,CASSLETGGMAEAFF
TRBJ2-5,-,many,13,TRBV2,TGTGCCAGCATTCAAAATCTGCAAGAGACCCAGTACTTC,CASIQNLQETQYF
TRBJ2-7,-,-,15,TRBV5-5,TGTGCCAGCACCGACCCCCCGGCGGGGACTTACGAGCAGTACTTC,CASTDPPAGTYEQYF
TRBJ2-1,TRBD2,many,14,TRBV2,TGTGCCAGCAGTGAAGGACTAGCGGGAGGGCCTTGGTTCTTC,CASSEGLAGGPWFF
TRBJ2-2,-,few,15,TRBV9,TGTGCCAGCAGCGGTGGTTGGGGAAACGCCGGGGAGCTGTTTTTT,CASSGGWGNAGELFF
TRBJ2-7,TRBD1,many,11,TRBV24-1,TGTGCCATCGGGACAGGGGTCGAGCAGTACTTC,CAIGTGVEQYF
TRBJ2-3,TRBD2,many,15,TRBV7-6,TGTGCCAGCAGCCAAAGCGGGAGGGACGCAGATACGCAGTATTTT,CASSQSGRDADTQYF
TRBJ2-2,TRBD1,few,13,TRBV19,TGTGCCAGTAATGGACAGGGGCCCGGGGAGCTGTTTTTT,CASNGQGPGELFF
TRBJ2-5,-,few,15,TRBV5-1,TGCGCCAGCAGCGATAATTTAAAGTACCAAGAGACCCAGTACTTC,CASSDNLKYQETQYF
TRBJ2-2,-,once,15,TRBV7-9,TGTGCCAGCAGCCTCACAGGAGAGAACACCGGGGAGCTGTTTTTT,CASSLTGENTGELFF
TRBJ2-7,-,-,17,TRBV7-9,TGTGCCAGCAGGCCCGCCTGGTCTGGGGCGGGCTCCTACGAGCAGTACTTC,CASRPAWSGAGSYEQYF
TRBJ2-1,-,few,12,TRBV6-1,TGTGCCAGCATGCAAGTCTACAATGAGCAGTTCTTC,CASMQVYNEQFF
TRBJ2-2,-,-,19,TRBV4-3,TGCGCCAGCAGCCAAGATTCTATATTGTACAGGGAGGATATCGGGGAGCTGTTTTTT,CASSQDSILYREDIGELFF